Below are 8 T cell receptor beta chains sequenced from a single sample in a study of CD8+CD57+ T cells in acquired aplastic anemia. According to the study, genomic DNA was the template for TCR beta VDJ and CDR3 profiling. Each CDR3 protein gets one entry after TCRdb re-called the reads with MiXCR. This sample has 150,000 to 200,000 distinct CDR3 sequences, with about 60% found just once. Sequencing used sorted CD4+, CD8+, or CD8+CD57+ T cells (not recorded which) from PBMCs. These receptors originate from a human donor in good health.

The chain uses TRBV20-1 and TRBJ2-7; 8 bases are shared with TRBD1. J lost 7 bases, V lost 3 bases, and 8 bases had no gene match. Germline V gene sequence: CDR1 DFQATT, CDR2 SNEGSKA (reference sequence). The CDR3 spans 13 residues. In nucleotides, the CDR3 is TGCAGTGCTAGTAGGGACAGGCAGAGGGAGCAGTACTTC. Residues: CSASRDRQREQYF.

The V call is TRBV19, the J call TRBJ2-6; no firm D call. Germline V gene lookup returns CDR1 LNHDA and CDR2 SQIVND (reference sequence). This CDR3 is 17 amino acids long. V was trimmed by 3 bases and J by 0 bases, leaving 12 bases between them. CDR3 sequence: CASSIFVGLSGANVLTF. The CDR3 DNA follows: TGTGCCAGTAGTATCTTTGTCGGGCTCTCTGGGGCCAACGTCCTGACTTTC. Full variable domain (outside the CDR3, taken from reference TRBV19 and TRBJ2-6): DGGITQSPKYLFRKEGQNVTLSCEQNLNHDAMYWYRQDPGQGLRLIYYSQIVNDFQKGDIAEGYSVSREKKESFPLTVTSAQKNPTAFYLCASSIFVGLSGANVLTFGAGSRLTVL.

This clonotype showed up just once. The V call is TRBV15, the J call TRBJ2-7; 9 bases are a match to TRBD2. Trimming at V came to 5 bases and at J to 2 bases, leaving 7 bases not matched to a gene. Germline V gene lookup returns CDR1 LNHNV and CDR2 YYDKDF (reference sequence). This CDR3 is 15 amino acids long. CDR3 sequence: CATSPRREGTYEQYF. For the CDR3, the DNA is TGTGCCACCAGCCCCAGGCGGGAGGGTACCTACGAGCAGTACTTC. Full variable domain (outside the CDR3, taken from reference TRBV15 and TRBJ2-7): DAMVIQNPRYQVTQFGKPVTLSCSQTLNHNVMYWYQQKSSQAPKLLFHYYDKDFNNEADTPDNFQSRRPNTSFCFLDIRSPGLGDTAMYLCATSPRREGTYEQYFGPGTRLTVT.

The V gene is TRBV25-1, the J gene TRBJ1-1; D ambiguous. V was cut by 5 bases and J by 0 bases, with 10 bases left in between. Germline CDR1 reads MGHDK; CDR2 reads SYGVNS. The CDR3 covers 14 residues. As DNA, the CDR3 is TGTGCCAGCAGTTTTTCGGGGTTGAACACTGAAGCTTTCTTT. This sequence encodes CASSFSGLNTEAFF. Drawing the rest from reference TRBV25-1 and TRBJ1-1, the complete variable domain is EADIYQTPRYLVIGTGKKITLECSQTMGHDKMYWYQQDPGMELHLIHYSYGVNSTEKGDLSSESTVSRIRTEHFPLTLESARPSHTSQYLCASSFSGLNTEAFFGQGTRLTVV.

As concerns this clonotype: The germline gene is not matched at one end of the junction; a read error may be the cause. This chain uses TRBV7-2 with TRBJ2-3; D call uncertain. This CDR3 is built from 12 residues. The V gene's germline CDR1 is SGHTA and CDR2 FQGNSA. The CDR3, as DNA: TGCGCCAGCAGCTTATATGGAGATACGCAGTATTTT. Protein product: CASSLYGDTQYF.

This clonotype has just one count. The chain employs TRBV24-1 and TRBJ2-1; 7 nucleotides line up with TRBD2. The CDR3 consists of 17 residues. Per the germline V gene, CDR1 is KGHDR and CDR2 is SFDVKD. The J segment lost 0 bases and the V segment lost 0 bases, leaving 4 bases of the junction unmatched. The CDR3, as DNA: TGTGCCACCAGTGATTTGGGGGGGGTGAGCTCCTACAATGAGCAGTTCTTC. Encoded protein: CATSDLGGVSSYNEQFF.

The V gene is TRBV5-1, the J gene TRBJ2-7; D is possibly TRBD1 (5 bases). Trimming removed 4 bases from V and 7 bases from J, with 9 bases in between. The CDR3 sequence is 11 residues long. The germline gives CDR1 SGHRS, CDR2 YFSETQ. The chain's CDR3 is CASSPGQEQYF. DNA for the CDR3: TGCGCCAGCAGCCCAGGACAAGAGCAGTACTTC.

In DNA form, the CDR3 reads TGTGCCAGCAGCCCGTCCGGGGGGGGGTTGACGGCCGAGCAGTACTTC. This codes for CASSPSGGGLTAEQYF. The chain uses TRBV7-9 and TRBJ2-7, with 8 bases that match TRBD2. In germline, CDR1 is SEHNR, CDR2 FQNEAQ (reference sequence). After removal of 5 bases from V and 6 bases from J, the junction contained 15 bases not matched to a gene. The CDR3 is made up of 16 amino acids.